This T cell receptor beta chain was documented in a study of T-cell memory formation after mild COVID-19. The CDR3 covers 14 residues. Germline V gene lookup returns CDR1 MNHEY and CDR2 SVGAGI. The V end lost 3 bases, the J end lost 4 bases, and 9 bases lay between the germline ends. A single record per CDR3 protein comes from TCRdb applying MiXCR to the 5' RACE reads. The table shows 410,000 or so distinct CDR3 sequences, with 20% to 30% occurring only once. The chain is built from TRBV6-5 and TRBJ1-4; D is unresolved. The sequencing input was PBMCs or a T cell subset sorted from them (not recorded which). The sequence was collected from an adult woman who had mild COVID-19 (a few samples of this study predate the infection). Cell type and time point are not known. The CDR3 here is CASSYSAFNEKLFF. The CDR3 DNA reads TGTGCCAGCAGTTATTCAGCATTTAATGAAAAACTGTTTTTT.